The rows below give T cell receptor beta chains drawn from one sample of a study of blood T cell repertoires in COVID-19. The table came from immunoSEQ multiplex PCR; TCRdb's copy has only in-frame clones and leaves some out. The profile shows some 120,000 clones, approximately 78% of them singletons. The sequencing sample was made of peripheral blood. These receptors were collected from a man in his sixties or seventies with acute or convalescent COVID-19. CDR3s include the opening cysteine and the closing phenylalanine or tryptophan. A D gene is named only where the DNA matches it firmly. The listing skips clone size in some rows; elsewhere it reads once, few, many or a size class.

DNA	CDR3	V	J	size	D
TGTGCCAGCAGTTACGGTTCGGGATATCAGCCCCAGCATTTT	CASSYGSGYQPQHF	TRBV6-2/TRBV6-3	TRBJ1-5	once	.
TGTGCCAGCACCCGAACCCACGGAACCGGAGGCGGCTACACCTTC	CASTRTHGTGGGYTF	TRBV28	TRBJ1-2	.	.
TGTGCCACCAGCAGAGATTTCAGGGATGGCTACACCTTC	CATSRDFRDGYTF	TRBV15	TRBJ1-2	.	.
TGCGCCAGCAGCGAGGGTGGAACTCGCTCCAATGAGCAGTTCTTC	CASSEGGTRSNEQFF	TRBV5-1	TRBJ2-1	.	.
TGTGCCAGCAGCTCAGGAGGAGGAAACACCATATATTTT	CASSSGGGNTIYF	TRBV7-8	TRBJ1-3	.	.
TGTGCCAGCAGTAGCGACCTCACCGGACAGGGCTACACCTTC	CASSSDLTGQGYTF	TRBV3-1/TRBV3-2	TRBJ1-2	.	.
TGTGCCAGCAGCCAAGATCGGCAGGGGGGAACTTTCTTT	CASSQDRQGGTFF	TRBV14	TRBJ1-1	.	TRBD1
TGTGCCAGCAGCCCCGGGACTAGCGGGATAGGTCCCGGGGAGCTGTTTTTT	CASSPGTSGIGPGELFF	TRBV5-4	TRBJ2-2	.	TRBD2
TGTGCCAGCAGCCCTGGGGGGTTATGGGACACCATATATTTT	CASSPGGLWDTIYF	TRBV9	TRBJ1-3	.	.
TGTGCCAGCAGCTTGGAGGCAGGGGTCGTCACCGGGGAGCTGTTTTTT	CASSLEAGVVTGELFF	TRBV5-6	TRBJ2-2	.	.
TGTGCCAGCTCACCGGACTTGAATCAGCCCCAGCATTTT	CASSPDLNQPQHF	TRBV18	TRBJ1-5	few	.
TGCGCCAGCAGCTTGGGGGGCACTAGCGGGAGGGCCCAGGAGCAGTACTTC	CASSLGGTSGRAQEQYF	TRBV5-1	TRBJ2-7	.	TRBD2
TGTGCCAGCAGTGCGACAGGTCCCGGGCCCCAGCATTTT	CASSATGPGPQHF	TRBV25-1	TRBJ1-5	few	.
TGTGCCAGCAGCTTGGTGGGGGGGGGCACAGATACGCAGTATTTT	CASSLVGGGTDTQYF	TRBV5-4	TRBJ2-3	.	TRBD2
TGTGCCAGCAGCTTAGATTTCCAGACATCCTACAATGAGCAGTTCTTC	CASSLDFQTSYNEQFF	TRBV11-2	TRBJ2-1	.	.
TGTGCCAGCAGCTATACAGGGGTCGGTGAAGCTTTCTTT	CASSYTGVGEAFF	TRBV6-6	TRBJ1-1	.	TRBD1
TGTGCCAGCAGCGCCCGGGGAGACTCCGGCACAGATACGCAGTATTTT	CASSARGDSGTDTQYF	TRBV9	TRBJ2-3	.	.
TGTGCCAGCAAGCCGAAACTAGCGGTCACAGATACGCAGTATTTT	CASKPKLAVTDTQYF	TRBV6-5	TRBJ2-3	.	TRBD2
TGTGCCAGCAGATTCTCCCGGCGGGGGGAAAGCTATGGCTACACCTTC	CASRFSRRGESYGYTF	TRBV28	TRBJ1-2	.	.
TGTGCCAGCAGCAACTGGGTCGCTAGTCCCTACAATGAGCAGTTCTTC	CASSNWVASPYNEQFF	TRBV21-1	TRBJ2-1	few	.
TGTGCCAGCTCACGAAGAATCACCGGGACAGGGATGTCTCAGCCCCAGCATTTT	CASSRRITGTGMSQPQHF	TRBV18	TRBJ1-5	.	TRBD1
TGTGCCAGCAGTGCCCTGGGACAGGGAACAACTAATGAAAAACTGTTTTTT	CASSALGQGTTNEKLFF	TRBV25-1	TRBJ1-4	many	TRBD1
TGTGCCAGCAGCCCCCGGACTAGCGGCCTTTACAATGAGCAGTTCTTC	CASSPRTSGLYNEQFF	TRBV3-1/TRBV3-2	TRBJ2-1	.	TRBD2
TGTGCCAGCAGCTTAATAGTCCAAGGGGGCACTGAAGCTTTCTTT	CASSLIVQGGTEAFF	TRBV7-9	TRBJ1-1	.	.
TGTGCCAGCAGCCAAGGTCCGGGACTAGCGGAAAATGAGCAGTTCTTC	CASSQGPGLAENEQFF	TRBV3-1/TRBV3-2	TRBJ2-1	.	TRBD2
TGTGCCATCAGTGCCGGGTACGAGCAGTACTTC	CAISAGYEQYF	TRBV10-3	TRBJ2-7	.	.
TGTGCCAGCTCACCAACGGGGTATGGCTACACCTTC	CASSPTGYGYTF	TRBV18	TRBJ1-2	.	.
TGTGCCAGCAGCTTAGGGGGCCCAACTCAAAAACATCAGCCCCAGCATTTT	CASSLGGPTQKHQPQHF	TRBV13	TRBJ1-5	once	.
TGTGCCAGCAGCCAAGACCCGACAGGGGGCCGGAACACTGAAGCTTTCTTT	CASSQDPTGGRNTEAFF	TRBV3-1/TRBV3-2	TRBJ1-1	.	TRBD1
TGCGCCAGCAGCTTCCAGGGTTCTGGGGCCAACGTCCTGACTTTC	CASSFQGSGANVLTF	TRBV5-1	TRBJ2-6	.	.
TGTGCCACCCGGAGGACAGGGGGTGATTCACCCCTCCACTTT	CATRRTGGDSPLHF	TRBV5-4	TRBJ1-6	.	TRBD1
TGTGCCAGCAGCTTAATTCTGGGGGCAGTCTATGGCTACACCTTC	CASSLILGAVYGYTF	TRBV11-2	TRBJ1-2	.	.
TGCAGCGTTGAAGGTCTGGTGGGGACTAGCGGGGGGGACGCCTACGAGCAGTACTTC	CSVEGLVGTSGGDAYEQYF	TRBV29-1	TRBJ2-7	once	TRBD2
TGTGCCACCAGTGATTCCAGGGGGCGGGACACTGAAGCTTTCTTT	CATSDSRGRDTEAFF	TRBV24-1	TRBJ1-1	.	TRBD1
TGTGCCAGCAGGAAACAGGGGTACTCACCCCTCCACTTT	CASRKQGYSPLHF	TRBV2	TRBJ1-6	.	TRBD1
TGTGCCAGTATGGGGGGACTAGCGGGTAGCTACGAGCAGTACTTC	CASMGGLAGSYEQYF	TRBV19	TRBJ2-7	.	TRBD2
TGTGCCAGCAGCTTAGGGTCGGCAGGATACAATGAGCAGTTCTTC	CASSLGSAGYNEQFF	TRBV11-3	TRBJ2-1	once	.